These T cell receptor beta chains were read from a single sample in a study of T cells in Graves' hyperthyroidism and ophthalmopathy. Using its own MiXCR run on the multiplex PCR reads, TCRdb lists one record per CDR3 protein. The sample yields around 390,000 distinct CDR3 sequences, about 14% seen once. Sequencing was performed on blood. The receptors originated from a woman aged 25-40 years with Graves' ophthalmopathy. Each CDR3 is given with its conserved first and last residue. D genes are given only for firm matches. Size is stated for part of the rows, as once, few or many counts, or as a class when the clone is expanded.

NA | 16 | TRBJ2-3 | few | TRBV10-3 | TGTGCCATCAGTGAGTCCGCCTCAGGGGGCACAGATACGCAGTATTTT | CAISESASGGTDTQYF
TRBD2 | 15 | TRBJ2-7 | NA | TRBV3-1 | TGTGTCAGTAGCTCCTCTAGCGGGGGGGCCCGCGAGCAGTACTTC | CVSSSSSGGAREQYF
NA | 13 | TRBJ2-7 | many | TRBV7-9 | TGTGCCAGCAGCTTAGGAGGCGCCGGGGAGCAGTACTTC | CASSLGGAGEQYF
NA | 13 | TRBJ1-5 | many | TRBV7-8 | TGTGCCAGCATTGTTTCTATCTATCAGCCCCAGCATTTT | CASIVSIYQPQHF
NA | 14 | TRBJ2-5 | many | TRBV7-9 | TGTGCCAGCAGCTCAGAATCGGGACAAGAGACCCAGTACTTC | CASSSESGQETQYF
NA | 15 | TRBJ1-6 | many | TRBV30 | TGTGCCTGGAGTGTACGATCCAGGCGAGAAAAGACCCTCCACTTT | CAWSVRSRREKTLHF
TRBD2 | 15 | TRBJ2-3 | many | TRBV5-5 | TGTGCCAGCAGCTTGGGACTAGCGGGGGGAGCCACGCAGTATTTT | CASSLGLAGGATQYF
NA | 12 | TRBJ1-4 | many | TRBV28 | TGTGCCAGCAGGGAGATCAATGAAAAACTGTTTTTT | CASREINEKLFF
TRBD1 | 17 | TRBJ2-5 | many | TRBV12-3/TRBV12-4 | TGTGCCAGCAGTTTGCGTGGGCATAGGGGGCGCAGGGAGACCCAGTACTTC | CASSLRGHRGRRETQYF
NA | 15 | TRBJ1-5 | NA | TRBV9 | TGTGCCAGCAGCGTAGGTTCCCAGCTCAATCAGCCCCAGCATTTT | CASSVGSQLNQPQHF
NA | 12 | TRBJ1-1 | many | TRBV11-3 | TGTGCCAGCAGCCTGGGACAAACGAAAGCTTTCTTT | CASSLGQTKAFF
TRBD1 | 16 | TRBJ1-5 | many | TRBV19 | TGTGCCAGTAGAACTACAGGGGCGAGGAGCAATCAGCCCCAGCATTTT | CASRTTGARSNQPQHF
NA | 14 | TRBJ1-1 | NA | TRBV29-1 | TGCAGCGTCCCTGGAGAAATCGAGAACACTGAAGCTTTCTTT | CSVPGEIENTEAFF
TRBD1 | 18 | TRBJ2-5 | many | TRBV27 | TGTGCCAGCAGTTTTCTAAGTACTAGGACAGGTGTCAAAGAGACCCAGTACTTC | CASSFLSTRTGVKETQYF
TRBD1 | 13 | TRBJ2-2 | few | TRBV29-1 | TGCAGCGTTGGACAGGGGGCTATCGGGGAGCTGTTTTTT | CSVGQGAIGELFF
NA | 13 | TRBJ2-4 | few | TRBV4-1 | TGCGCCAGCATACGGGCGGCCAAAAACATTCAGTACTTC | CASIRAAKNIQYF
NA | 16 | TRBJ1-6 | few | TRBV6-5 | TGTGCCAGCAGTTACCGGGAAGGGTCGAGTAATTCACCCCTCCACTTT | CASSYREGSSNSPLHF
NA | 15 | TRBJ1-3 | few | TRBV4-2 | TGTGCCAGCAGCCAACCAGGGTCCTCTGGAAACACCATATATTTT | CASSQPGSSGNTIYF
NA | 16 | TRBJ2-7 | many | TRBV4-2 | TGTGCCAGCAGCCAAGATTTAGCAGGGGATTCCTACGAGCAGTACTTC | CASSQDLAGDSYEQYF
TRBD1 | 16 | TRBJ1-1 | many | TRBV6-1 | TGTGCCAGCAGATCGACCGCCGGGACAGCTAACACTGAAGCTTTCTTT | CASRSTAGTANTEAFF
NA | 11 | TRBJ2-5 | many | TRBV6-1 | TGTGCCAGCAGTTATGCGGAATCCCAGTACTTC | CASSYAESQYF
NA | 16 | TRBJ1-6 | few | TRBV4-1 | TGCGCCAGCAGCCAAGTAATGGAGGATTACAGTTCACCCCTCCACTTT | CASSQVMEDYSSPLHF
NA | 14 | TRBJ2-5 | many | TRBV11-3 | TGTGCCAGCAGCGCGGGGACAACGCAAGAGACCCAGTACTTC | CASSAGTTQETQYF
TRBD2 | 20 | TRBJ2-1 | many | TRBV11-1 | TGTGCCAGCACCGCTGGCGTGGGAAAGCGGGGGGGCCGTTCCCACAATGAGCAGTTCTTC | CASTAGVGKRGGRSHNEQFF
NA | 15 | TRBJ2-7 | few | TRBV7-8 | TGTGCCAGCAGCAGAGGGAGGGACAGCTCCTACGAGCAGTACTTC | CASSRGRDSSYEQYF
NA | 15 | TRBJ2-7 | many | TRBV6-1 | TGTGCCAGCAGTGAAGAGGTATCCCCCTCCTACGAGCAGTACTTC | CASSEEVSPSYEQYF
NA | 18 | TRBJ1-6 | many | TRBV6-6 | TGTGCCAGCAGTTACAGGTCAGGTGACGGTTCCTATAATTCACCCCTCCACTTT | CASSYRSGDGSYNSPLHF
NA | 15 | TRBJ1-1 | many | TRBV18 | TGTGCCAGCTCATCGGTAACTCCTGGGAACACTGAAGCTTTCTTT | CASSSVTPGNTEAFF
NA | 14 | TRBJ1-1 | few | TRBV5-1 | TGCGCCAGCAGGGTGTGGTACATGAACACTGAAGCTTTCTTT | CASRVWYMNTEAFF
TRBD1 | 12 | TRBJ2-7 | NA | TRBV29-1 | TGCAGCGGCAGGACAGGGGGCTACGAGCAGTACTTC | CSGRTGGYEQYF
TRBD2 | 14 | TRBJ2-7 | once | TRBV5-1 | TGCGCCAGCAGCGAGGTAGCGGGAGGCTACGAGCAGTACTTC | CASSEVAGGYEQYF
NA | 13 | TRBJ2-5 | many | TRBV6-5 | TGTGCCAGCAGTTACGGGGGCCAAGAGACCCAGTACTTC | CASSYGGQETQYF
NA | 14 | TRBJ2-7 | NA | TRBV6-2/TRBV6-3 | TGTGCCAGCAGTTATACAGGGACTCGGGACGAGCAGTACTTC | CASSYTGTRDEQYF
NA | 16 | TRBJ2-3 | many | TRBV12-3/TRBV12-4 | TGTGCCAGCACCTGGGGGTCATGGGGGCGCACAGATACGCAGTATTTT | CASTWGSWGRTDTQYF
NA | 14 | TRBJ2-5 | many | TRBV3-1 | TGTGCCAGCAGCTTGAAGCGCTTACAAGAGACCCAGTACTTC | CASSLKRLQETQYF
TRBD1 | 18 | TRBJ1-1 | many | TRBV27 | TGTGCCAGCAGTATCCGGCCCGCGCCACACAGGGGGCACACTGAAGCTTTCTTT | CASSIRPAPHRGHTEAFF
TRBD2 | 14 | TRBJ2-3 | many | TRBV27 | TGTGCCAGCAGAGCTAGCGGGGTCACAGATACGCAGTATTTT | CASRASGVTDTQYF
NA | 12 | TRBJ1-1 | NA | TRBV7-8 | TGTGCCAGCAGCTTGGCCCCCACTGAAGCTTTCTTT | CASSLAPTEAFF
TRBD1 | 15 | TRBJ1-5 | many | TRBV18 | TGTGCCAGCTCTCAGGGGGTTAATAGCAATCAGCCCCAGCATTTT | CASSQGVNSNQPQHF
NA | 14 | TRBJ1-2 | few | TRBV7-9 | TGTGCCAGCAGCTTAACCCGAGGGGGCTATGGCTACACCTTC | CASSLTRGGYGYTF
NA | 13 | TRBJ2-5 | many | TRBV19 | TGTGCCAGTAGTATATGGGCCTTCGAGACCCAGTACTTC | CASSIWAFETQYF
NA | 18 | TRBJ2-3 | many | TRBV28 | TGTGCCAGCAGTTTCCCTCCCCGTCGTGGGGCGAGCACAGATACGCAGTATTTT | CASSFPPRRGASTDTQYF
TRBD2 | 15 | TRBJ2-1 | NA | TRBV2 | TGTGCCAGCAGTGAGTTAGCGGGGGGCCTCAATGAGCAGTTCTTC | CASSELAGGLNEQFF
TRBD1 | 20 | TRBJ2-1 | many | TRBV7-8 | TGTGCCAGCAGCTTAAGGGACCCGGGACAGGGAGTTTTGTGGGGCAATGAGCAGTTCTTC | CASSLRDPGQGVLWGNEQFF
TRBD2 | 17 | TRBJ2-1 | once | TRBV6-9 | TGTGCCAGCAGTTACACCCCGGGTAGCGGGGGGTACAATGAGCAGTTCTTC | CASSYTPGSGGYNEQFF
NA | 15 | TRBJ1-4 | NA | TRBV6-1 | TGTGCCAGCAGTGACGGACGAAGTCAAAATGAAAAACTGTTTTTT | CASSDGRSQNEKLFF
NA | 16 | TRBJ2-6 | NA | TRBV4-2 | TGTGCCAGCAGCCAACACGGGGACTCTGGGGCCAACGTCCTGACTTTC | CASSQHGDSGANVLTF
TRBD2 | 17 | TRBJ2-1 | NA | TRBV18 | TGTGCCAGCAGTCCACCGGGGGGGCTTTTCTCCTACAATGAGCAGTTCTTC | CASSPPGGLFSYNEQFF
NA | 14 | TRBJ2-7 | NA | TRBV7-9 | TGTGCCAGCAGCTCCTCCCAGGGGACCTACGAGCAGTACTTC | CASSSSQGTYEQYF
NA | 15 | TRBJ2-3 | many | TRBV11-2 | TGTGCCAGCAGCCAAACAGGGAAAAGCACAGATACGCAGTATTTT | CASSQTGKSTDTQYF
NA | 13 | TRBJ1-1 | many | TRBV29-1 | TGCAGCGTTGGAAGATTTCCCAACACTGAAGCTTTCTTT | CSVGRFPNTEAFF
TRBD2 | 16 | TRBJ2-5 | many | TRBV3-1 | TGTGCCAGCAGCCAAGGCCTAGCGGCCCACCAAGAGACCCAGTACTTC | CASSQGLAAHQETQYF
TRBD1 | 16 | TRBJ1-4 | many | TRBV30 | TGTGCCTGGAGTGTCATAAGCGGGACAGCTAATGAAAAACTGTTTTTT | CAWSVISGTANEKLFF
NA | 13 | TRBJ2-3 | many | TRBV27 | TGTGCCAGCAGACCGGACTGGACAGATACGCAGTATTTT | CASRPDWTDTQYF
NA | 14 | TRBJ2-7 | many | TRBV7-2 | TGTGCCAGCAGCTCTGGACGACAGGACTACGAGCAGTACTTC | CASSSGRQDYEQYF
TRBD1 | 11 | TRBJ1-1 | many | TRBV30 | TGTGCCTGGGACAGGGAGGTGGAAGCTTTCTTT | CAWDREVEAFF
NA | 12 | TRBJ1-2 | many | TRBV5-1 | TGCGCCAGCAGCGAAATGACCGATGGCTACACCTTC | CASSEMTDGYTF
NA | 14 | TRBJ2-7 | NA | TRBV30 | TGTGCCTGGACGACACAGGGGAGGGCTCGGGAGCAGTACTTC | CAWTTQGRAREQYF
TRBD2 | 17 | TRBJ2-7 | NA | TRBV19 | TGTGCCAGTAGTATCGCTACACCGGGACTACAACGTTACGAGCAGTACTTC | CASSIATPGLQRYEQYF